A selection of T cell receptor beta chains follows, all from one sample in a study of post-analysis software for immune sequencing data. TCRdb used MiXCR to reprocess the PCR reads, holding one entry per CDR3 protein. The repertoire holds roughly 650,000 distinct CDR3 sequences, approximately 60% seen once, with 11% in the top ten. Sample: blood. Receptor source: a girl aged 2-10 years with multiple sclerosis. Each CDR3 is given with its conserved first and last residue. The D gene is left open where the match is weak. Clone size is given for some rows only: seen once, a few or many times, or a class if the clone is expanded.

d_call: .; j_call: TRBJ2-2; v_call: TRBV7-6; clone_size: .; cdr3_aa: CASSDRRGTGELFF; cdr3_nt: TGTGCCAGCAGCGACCGTAGGGGCACCGGGGAGCTGTTTTTT
d_call: .; j_call: TRBJ2-3; v_call: TRBV7-2; clone_size: once; cdr3_aa: CASSSSYSSTDTQYF; cdr3_nt: TGTGCCAGCAGTAGTAGTTACTCTAGCACAGATACGCAGTATTTT
d_call: TRBD1; j_call: TRBJ2-1; v_call: TRBV27; clone_size: .; cdr3_aa: CASWPGDRYNEQFF; cdr3_nt: TGTGCCAGCTGGCCTGGGGACAGGTACAATGAGCAGTTCTTC
d_call: TRBD2; j_call: TRBJ2-3; v_call: TRBV27; clone_size: few; cdr3_aa: CASRPTGLAGADTQYF; cdr3_nt: TGTGCCAGCAGACCTACGGGACTAGCGGGAGCAGATACGCAGTATTTT
d_call: TRBD2; j_call: TRBJ2-1; v_call: TRBV7-9; clone_size: .; cdr3_aa: CASSPGRAKNDEQFF; cdr3_nt: TGTGCCAGCAGCCCAGGGAGGGCGAAGAACGATGAGCAGTTCTTC
d_call: TRBD1; j_call: TRBJ2-7; v_call: TRBV27; clone_size: .; cdr3_aa: CASSVRQGYEQYF; cdr3_nt: TGTGCCAGCAGTGTCCGACAGGGCTACGAGCAGTACTTC
d_call: .; j_call: TRBJ1-6; v_call: TRBV11-3; clone_size: .; cdr3_aa: CASSLVQGGSPLHF; cdr3_nt: TGTGCCAGCAGCTTAGTCCAGGGCGGTTCACCCCTCCACTTT
d_call: .; j_call: TRBJ2-3; v_call: TRBV20-1; clone_size: .; cdr3_aa: CSARASGVDTQYF; cdr3_nt: TGCAGTGCCCGGGCATCAGGGGTCGATACGCAGTATTTT
d_call: .; j_call: TRBJ2-5; v_call: TRBV25-1; clone_size: .; cdr3_aa: CASSHNTGRETQYF; cdr3_nt: TGTGCCAGCAGCCATAACACAGGAAGAGAGACCCAGTACTTC
d_call: .; j_call: TRBJ2-1; v_call: TRBV20-1; clone_size: .; cdr3_aa: CSAKRISHNNEQFF; cdr3_nt: TGCAGTGCTAAAAGGATCTCCCACAACAATGAGCAGTTCTTC
d_call: TRBD1; j_call: TRBJ1-2; v_call: TRBV10-1; clone_size: few; cdr3_aa: CARSTHRGSGYTF; cdr3_nt: TGCGCCAGGAGCACCCACAGGGGGTCTGGCTACACCTTC
d_call: TRBD2; j_call: TRBJ2-3; v_call: TRBV6-2/TRBV6-3; clone_size: .; cdr3_aa: CASSSVFHTSGASTDTQYF; cdr3_nt: TGTGCCAGCAGCTCGGTTTTCCATACTAGCGGGGCTAGCACAGATACGCAGTATTTT
d_call: .; j_call: TRBJ1-2; v_call: TRBV9; clone_size: few; cdr3_aa: CASSVPGTGGYTF; cdr3_nt: TGTGCCAGCAGCGTCCCCGGGACCGGTGGCTACACCTTC
d_call: .; j_call: TRBJ1-2; v_call: TRBV10-3; clone_size: few; cdr3_aa: CAISEYASNGYTF; cdr3_nt: TGTGCCATCAGTGAGTACGCGAGCAATGGCTACACCTTC
d_call: .; j_call: TRBJ2-1; v_call: TRBV9; clone_size: few; cdr3_aa: CASSVVPGVYNEQFF; cdr3_nt: TGTGCCAGCAGCGTAGTCCCGGGGGTCTACAATGAGCAGTTCTTC
d_call: .; j_call: TRBJ2-4; v_call: TRBV7-6; clone_size: .; cdr3_aa: CASSLSLGSEQYF; cdr3_nt: TGTGCCAGCAGCTTAAGTTTAGGTAGTGAGCAGTACTTC
d_call: .; j_call: TRBJ2-5; v_call: TRBV5-5; clone_size: .; cdr3_aa: CASSLFRGEETQYF; cdr3_nt: TGTGCCAGCAGCTTGTTCAGGGGCGAAGAGACCCAGTACTTC
d_call: .; j_call: TRBJ2-3; v_call: TRBV19; clone_size: .; cdr3_aa: CASSMGIQTDTQYF; cdr3_nt: TGTGCCAGTAGTATGGGAATCCAGACAGATACGCAGTATTTT
d_call: TRBD1; j_call: TRBJ2-5; v_call: TRBV9; clone_size: .; cdr3_aa: CASSVEGQPQETQYF; cdr3_nt: TGTGCCAGCAGCGTAGAGGGACAGCCGCAAGAGACCCAGTACTTC
d_call: TRBD1; j_call: TRBJ1-5; v_call: TRBV19; clone_size: .; cdr3_aa: CASSTDRAGSQPQHF; cdr3_nt: TGTGCCAGTAGTACGGACAGGGCGGGAAGTCAGCCCCAGCATTTT
d_call: .; j_call: TRBJ1-2; v_call: TRBV10-2; clone_size: .; cdr3_aa: CASSGEDSFTYGYTF; cdr3_nt: TGCGCCAGCAGTGGGGAGGACAGCTTTACCTATGGCTACACCTTC
d_call: .; j_call: TRBJ2-1; v_call: TRBV9; clone_size: .; cdr3_aa: CASSVVGRTYNEQFF; cdr3_nt: TGTGCCAGCAGCGTAGTCGGACGGACCTACAATGAGCAGTTCTTC
d_call: TRBD1; j_call: TRBJ2-4; v_call: TRBV5-4; clone_size: .; cdr3_aa: CASSHGGTGTKNIQYF; cdr3_nt: TGTGCCAGCAGCCATGGGGGGACAGGGACCAAAAACATTCAGTACTTC
d_call: .; j_call: TRBJ1-2; v_call: TRBV12-3/TRBV12-4; clone_size: few; cdr3_aa: CASSIEDGYTF; cdr3_nt: TGTGCCAGCAGTATTGAAGATGGCTACACCTTC
d_call: .; j_call: TRBJ2-3; v_call: TRBV5-5; clone_size: few; cdr3_aa: CASSLSYADTDTQYF; cdr3_nt: TGTGCCAGCAGCTTGAGCTACGCAGACACAGATACGCAGTATTTT
d_call: .; j_call: TRBJ1-2; v_call: TRBV6-6; clone_size: .; cdr3_aa: CASSLSVDGYTF; cdr3_nt: TGTGCCAGCAGTTTGTCCGTGGATGGCTACACCTTC
d_call: TRBD2; j_call: TRBJ2-7; v_call: TRBV9; clone_size: .; cdr3_aa: CASSKSGRSYEQYF; cdr3_nt: TGTGCCAGCAGCAAGAGCGGGAGGTCCTACGAGCAGTACTTC
d_call: TRBD2; j_call: TRBJ2-1; v_call: TRBV7-9; clone_size: .; cdr3_aa: CASSFKGALGLAGAGNEQFF; cdr3_nt: TGTGCCAGCAGCTTTAAGGGGGCGCTTGGACTAGCGGGAGCGGGCAATGAGCAGTTCTTC
d_call: TRBD1; j_call: TRBJ2-7; v_call: TRBV20-1; clone_size: many; cdr3_aa: CSARRGQGLFPEQYF; cdr3_nt: TGCAGTGCTAGGAGGGGACAGGGGCTGTTTCCCGAGCAGTACTTC
d_call: .; j_call: TRBJ1-5; v_call: TRBV21-1; clone_size: once; cdr3_aa: CASSKATARYSNQPQHF; cdr3_nt: TGTGCCAGCAGCAAAGCGACAGCAAGATATAGCAATCAGCCCCAGCATTTT
d_call: .; j_call: TRBJ2-1; v_call: TRBV29-1; clone_size: few; cdr3_aa: CSASTGFHEQFF; cdr3_nt: TGCAGCGCCTCCACAGGGTTCCATGAGCAGTTCTTC
d_call: TRBD2; j_call: TRBJ2-1; v_call: TRBV5-1; clone_size: .; cdr3_aa: CASRIGTSGGSSYNEQFF; cdr3_nt: TGCGCCAGCAGAATAGGGACTAGCGGGGGGAGCTCCTACAATGAGCAGTTCTTC
d_call: TRBD2; j_call: TRBJ2-1; v_call: TRBV6-5; clone_size: few; cdr3_aa: CASRSTGLAGYNEQFF; cdr3_nt: TGTGCCAGCAGATCCACCGGACTAGCGGGCTACAATGAGCAGTTCTTC